This T cell receptor beta chain was identified during a study of T cell changes during pregnancy in multiple sclerosis (dated by TCRdb to about 2019). Notes on the research overall: The study examined how the T cell repertoire changed over the course of pregnancy in women with multiple sclerosis.

Receptor amplification or capture employed the immunoSEQ multiplex PCR assay. TCRdb obtained this table from immuneACCESS and retained in-frame rearrangements with V and J assigned. These tables miss some clones; where compared with another copy, unresolved V genes account for less than half of the shortfall, and the remainder is unexplained. The sample table contains 90,000 or so clones; only one count was recorded for under 95% of them. The ten largest clones take up less than 2% of the sample. As regards this clone: Its antigen is not yet known. No base qualities exist here, and no much larger clone lies one base off it.

The sequenced sample was peripheral blood, obtained in the first trimester of pregnancy. This clonotype originated in a female donor with multiple sclerosis, enrolled in a pregnancy study.

Here is the DNA: TGCGCCAGCAGCTTGTCAGTGGCAGAGAACACTGAAGCTTTCTTT. It encodes CASSLSVAENTEAFF. Recombination linked TRBV5-1 to TRBJ1-1; the D gene is not confidently resolved. V loses 1 base, J loses 1 base, and the germline ends lie 11 bases apart. CDR1 and CDR2 are read off the germline V gene as SGHRS and YFSETQ. The CDR3 goes from the cysteine to the phenylalanine over 15 residues. This entry keeps only the CDR3 DNA: 45 bases, framed from base 1.